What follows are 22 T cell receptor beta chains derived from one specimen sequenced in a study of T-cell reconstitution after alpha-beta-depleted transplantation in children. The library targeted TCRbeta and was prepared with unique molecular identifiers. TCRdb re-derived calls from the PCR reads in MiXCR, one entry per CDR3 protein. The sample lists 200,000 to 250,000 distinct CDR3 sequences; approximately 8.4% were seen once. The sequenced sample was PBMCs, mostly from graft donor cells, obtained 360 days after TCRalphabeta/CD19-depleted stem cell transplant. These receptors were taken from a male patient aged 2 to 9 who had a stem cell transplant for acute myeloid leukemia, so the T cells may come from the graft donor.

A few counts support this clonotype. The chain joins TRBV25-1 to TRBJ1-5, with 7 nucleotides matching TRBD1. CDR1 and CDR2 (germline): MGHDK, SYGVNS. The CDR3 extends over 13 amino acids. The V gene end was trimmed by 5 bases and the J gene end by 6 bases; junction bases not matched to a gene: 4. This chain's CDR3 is CASSLTGVQPQHF. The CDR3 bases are TGTGCCAGCAGTCTTACAGGGGTTCAGCCCCAGCATTTT. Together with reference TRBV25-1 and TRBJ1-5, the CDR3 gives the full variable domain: EADIYQTPRYLVIGTGKKITLECSQTMGHDKMYWYQQDPGMELHLIHYSYGVNSTEKGDLSSESTVSRIRTEHFPLTLESARPSHTSQYLCASSLTGVQPQHFGDGTRLSIL.

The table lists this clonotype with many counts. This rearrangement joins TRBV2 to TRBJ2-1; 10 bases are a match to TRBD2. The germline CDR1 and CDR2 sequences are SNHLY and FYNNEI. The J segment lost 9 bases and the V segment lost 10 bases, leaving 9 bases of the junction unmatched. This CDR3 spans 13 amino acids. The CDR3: CATRLAGVVEQFF. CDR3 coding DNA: TGTGCCACCCGGCTAGCGGGAGTCGTTGAGCAGTTCTTC. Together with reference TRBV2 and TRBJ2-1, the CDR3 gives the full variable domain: EPEVTQTPSHQVTQMGQEVILRCVPISNHLYFYWYRQILGQKVEFLVSFYNNEISEKSEIFDDQFSVERPDGSNFTLKIRSTKLEDSAMYFCATRLAGVVEQFFGPGTRLTVL.

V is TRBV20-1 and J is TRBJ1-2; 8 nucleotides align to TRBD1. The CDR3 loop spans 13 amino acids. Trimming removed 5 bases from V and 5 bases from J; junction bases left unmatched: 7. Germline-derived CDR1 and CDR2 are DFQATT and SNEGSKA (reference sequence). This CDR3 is CSAATQGVYGYTF. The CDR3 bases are TGCAGTGCTGCCACACAGGGGGTATATGGCTACACCTTC.

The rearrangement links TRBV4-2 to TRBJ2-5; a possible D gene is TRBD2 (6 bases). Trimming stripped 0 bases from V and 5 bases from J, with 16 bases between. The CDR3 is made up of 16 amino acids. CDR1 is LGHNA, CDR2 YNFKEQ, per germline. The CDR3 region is CASSQDERGAAETQYF. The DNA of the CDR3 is TGTGCCAGCAGCCAAGATGAGCGCGGGGCGGCGGAGACCCAGTACTTC.

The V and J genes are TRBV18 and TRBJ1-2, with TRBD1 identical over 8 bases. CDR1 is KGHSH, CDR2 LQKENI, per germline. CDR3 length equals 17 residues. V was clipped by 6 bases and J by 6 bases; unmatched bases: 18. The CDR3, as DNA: TGTGCCAGCTCCCCCTACTTCCAGGGGGCTAAGGAGAATGGCTACACCTTC. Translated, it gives CASSPYFQGAKENGYTF.

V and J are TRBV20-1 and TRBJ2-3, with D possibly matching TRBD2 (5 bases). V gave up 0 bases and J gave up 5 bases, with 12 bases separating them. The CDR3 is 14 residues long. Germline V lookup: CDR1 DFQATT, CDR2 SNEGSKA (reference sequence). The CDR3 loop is CSAREGAHGDTQYF. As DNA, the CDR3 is TGCAGTGCTAGAGAGGGAGCCCACGGAGATACGCAGTATTTT.

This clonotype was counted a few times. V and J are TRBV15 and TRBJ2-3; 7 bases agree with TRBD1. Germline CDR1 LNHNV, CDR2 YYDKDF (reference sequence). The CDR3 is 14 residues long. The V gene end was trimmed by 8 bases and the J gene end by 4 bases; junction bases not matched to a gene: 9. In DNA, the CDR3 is TGTGCCACCCAAACGACAGGGATGGCAGATACGCAGTATTTT. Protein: CATQTTGMADTQYF.

The CDR3 loop is CATSRSQTGVYEQYF. The CDR3, as DNA: TGTGCCACCAGCAGATCCCAAACAGGGGTCTACGAGCAGTACTTC. The genes are TRBV15 and TRBJ2-7, with TRBD1 matching over 7 bases. Germline V gene sequence: CDR1 LNHNV, CDR2 YYDKDF (reference sequence). V lost 2 bases and J lost 3; bases outside the gene matches: 7. The length of the CDR3 is 15 residues.

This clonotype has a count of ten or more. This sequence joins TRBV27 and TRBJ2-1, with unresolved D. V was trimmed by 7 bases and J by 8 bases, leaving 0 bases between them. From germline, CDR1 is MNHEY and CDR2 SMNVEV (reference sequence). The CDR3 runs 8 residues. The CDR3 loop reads CASNEQFF. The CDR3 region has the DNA TGTGCCAGCAATGAGCAGTTCTTC.

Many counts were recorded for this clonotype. The CDR3 here is CSAEDSYSYEQYF. The CDR3 DNA is TGCAGTGCGGAGGACAGTTACTCCTACGAGCAGTACTTC. This chain connects TRBV20-1 to TRBJ2-7; tentatively, D is TRBD1 (6 bases). Trimming removed 6 bases from V and 0 bases from J, with 12 bases in between. The CDR3 has 13 residues. The germline V gene has CDR1 DFQATT and CDR2 SNEGSKA (reference sequence).

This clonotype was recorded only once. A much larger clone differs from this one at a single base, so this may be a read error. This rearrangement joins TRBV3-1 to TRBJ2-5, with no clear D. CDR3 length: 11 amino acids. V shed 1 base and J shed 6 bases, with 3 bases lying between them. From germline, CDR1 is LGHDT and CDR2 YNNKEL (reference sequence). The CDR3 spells CASSQGKTQYF. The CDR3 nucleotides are TGTGCCAGCAGCCAAGGGAAGACCCAGTACTTC.

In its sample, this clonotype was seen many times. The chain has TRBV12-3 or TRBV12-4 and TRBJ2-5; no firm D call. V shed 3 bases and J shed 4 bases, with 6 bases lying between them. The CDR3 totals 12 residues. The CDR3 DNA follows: TGTGCCAGCAGTTTTTCGGGAGAGACCCAGTACTTC. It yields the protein CASSFSGETQYF.

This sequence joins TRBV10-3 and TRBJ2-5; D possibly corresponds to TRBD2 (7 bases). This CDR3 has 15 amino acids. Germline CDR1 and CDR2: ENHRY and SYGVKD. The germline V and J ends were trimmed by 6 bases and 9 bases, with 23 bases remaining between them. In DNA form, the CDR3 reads TGTGCCATCAGCGCCCCTGGGAGTAGGGGGGGAGCCCAGTACTTC. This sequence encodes CAISAPGSRGGAQYF.

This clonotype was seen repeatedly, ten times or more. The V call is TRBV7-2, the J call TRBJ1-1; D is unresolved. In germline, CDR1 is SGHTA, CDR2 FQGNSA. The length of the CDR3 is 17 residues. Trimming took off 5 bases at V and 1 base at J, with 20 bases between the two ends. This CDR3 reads CASSGPATRRTNTEAFF. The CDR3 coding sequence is TGTGCCAGCAGCGGGCCAGCCACCCGGCGGACGAACACTGAAGCTTTCTTT.

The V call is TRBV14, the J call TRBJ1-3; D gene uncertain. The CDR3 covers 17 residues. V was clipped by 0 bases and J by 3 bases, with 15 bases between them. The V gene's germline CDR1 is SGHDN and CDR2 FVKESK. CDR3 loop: CASSQDPAPAYGNTIYF. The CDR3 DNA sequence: TGTGCCAGCAGCCAAGATCCTGCCCCAGCCTATGGAAACACCATATATTTT.

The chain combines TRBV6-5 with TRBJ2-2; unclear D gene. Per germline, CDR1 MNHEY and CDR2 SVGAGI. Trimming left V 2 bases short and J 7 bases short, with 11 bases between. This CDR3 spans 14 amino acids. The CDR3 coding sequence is TGTGCCAGCAGTTACAGGTCTATCGACGGGGAGCTGTTTTTT. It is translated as CASSYRSIDGELFF.

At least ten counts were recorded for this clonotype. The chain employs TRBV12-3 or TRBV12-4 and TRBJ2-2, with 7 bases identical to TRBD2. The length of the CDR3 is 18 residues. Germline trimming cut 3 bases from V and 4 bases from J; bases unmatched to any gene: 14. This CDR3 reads CASSFRLSGYGVTGELFF. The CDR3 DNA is TGTGCCAGCAGTTTTAGGCTTAGCGGGTACGGTGTCACCGGGGAGCTGTTTTTT.

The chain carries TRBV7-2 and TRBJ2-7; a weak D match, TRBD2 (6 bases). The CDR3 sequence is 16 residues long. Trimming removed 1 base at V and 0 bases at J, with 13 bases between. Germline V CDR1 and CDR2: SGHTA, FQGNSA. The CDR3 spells CASSLDGGRFSYEQYV. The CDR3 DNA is TGTGCCAGCAGCTTAGACGGGGGACGCTTCTCCTACGAGCAGTACGTC.

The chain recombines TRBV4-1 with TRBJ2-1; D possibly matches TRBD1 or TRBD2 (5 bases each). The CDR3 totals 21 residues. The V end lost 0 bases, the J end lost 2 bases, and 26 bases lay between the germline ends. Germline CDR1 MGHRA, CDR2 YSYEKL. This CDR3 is CASSQDLSFRVLASPYNEQFF. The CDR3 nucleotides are TGCGCCAGCAGCCAAGATCTTTCCTTCAGGGTGTTAGCGAGCCCCTACAATGAGCAGTTCTTC.

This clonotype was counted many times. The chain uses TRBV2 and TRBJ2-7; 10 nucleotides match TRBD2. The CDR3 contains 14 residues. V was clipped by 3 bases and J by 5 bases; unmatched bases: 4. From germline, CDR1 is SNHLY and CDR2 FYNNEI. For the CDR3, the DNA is TGTGCCAGCAGTGACCTAGCGGGAGAAGACGAGCAGTACTTC. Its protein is CASSDLAGEDEQYF.

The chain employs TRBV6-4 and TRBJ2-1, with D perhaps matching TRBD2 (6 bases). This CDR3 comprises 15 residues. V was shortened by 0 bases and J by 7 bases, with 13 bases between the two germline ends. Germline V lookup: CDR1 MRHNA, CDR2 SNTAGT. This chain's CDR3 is CASSDSSGLRNEQFF. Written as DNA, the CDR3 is TGTGCCAGCAGTGACTCCTCGGGACTCAGAAATGAGCAGTTCTTC.

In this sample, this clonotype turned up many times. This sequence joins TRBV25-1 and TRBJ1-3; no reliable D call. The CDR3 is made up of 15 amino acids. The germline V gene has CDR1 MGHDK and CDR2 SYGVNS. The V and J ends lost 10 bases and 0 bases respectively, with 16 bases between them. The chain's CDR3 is CATIHPLPSGNTIYF. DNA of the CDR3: TGTGCCACAATACATCCGCTACCCTCTGGAAACACCATATATTTT. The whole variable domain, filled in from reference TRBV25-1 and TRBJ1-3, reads EADIYQTPRYLVIGTGKKITLECSQTMGHDKMYWYQQDPGMELHLIHYSYGVNSTEKGDLSSESTVSRIRTEHFPLTLESARPSHTSQYLCATIHPLPSGNTIYFGEGSWLTVV.